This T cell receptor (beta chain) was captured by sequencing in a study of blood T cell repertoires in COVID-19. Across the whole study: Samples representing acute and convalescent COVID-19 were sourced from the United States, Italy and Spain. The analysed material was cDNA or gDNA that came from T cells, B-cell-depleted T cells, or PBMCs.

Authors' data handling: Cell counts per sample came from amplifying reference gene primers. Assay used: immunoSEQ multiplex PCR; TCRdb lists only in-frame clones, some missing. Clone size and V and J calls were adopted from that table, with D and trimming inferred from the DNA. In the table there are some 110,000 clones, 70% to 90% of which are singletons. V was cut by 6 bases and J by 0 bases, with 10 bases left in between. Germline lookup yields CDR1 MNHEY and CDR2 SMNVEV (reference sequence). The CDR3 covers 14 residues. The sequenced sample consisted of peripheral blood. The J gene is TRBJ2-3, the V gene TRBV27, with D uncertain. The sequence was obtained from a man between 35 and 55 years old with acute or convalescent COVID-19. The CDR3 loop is CASSVTTSTDTQYF. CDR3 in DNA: TGTGCCAGCAGCGTGACGACTAGCACAGATACGCAGTATTTT.